This TCR beta chain was recovered during a study of T cells in Graves' hyperthyroidism and ophthalmopathy. Study-wide findings and caveats: A model using 13 V-J features told ophthalmopathy apart from stable hyperthyroidism. Most clonotypes that expanded in the thyroid above 0.001 also showed up in blood.

Germline trimming cut 6 bases from V and 6 bases from J; bases unmatched to any gene: 6. The CDR3 loop spans 14 amino acids. This clonotype showed up just a few times. What it recognizes is unknown. Using RNA transcripts as the source, TCR beta CDR3 regions were amplified. The TCR CDR3 was amplified in a first-round RT-PCR using the HTBI primer set. TCRdb passed the multiplex PCR reads through MiXCR, listing each CDR3 protein once. The table includes 660,000 or so distinct CDR3 sequences, around 20% detected once. Orbital computed tomography, thyroid ultrasound, serum thyroxine and TRAb, and clinical symptoms together informed the diagnoses.

Sequencing was done on a sample of blood. The sequence derives from a young man with Graves' ophthalmopathy. This chain links TRBV12-3 or TRBV12-4 with TRBJ2-2, with 8 bases that match TRBD1. The CDR3 loop reads CASSSGTGPGELFF. The CDR3 nucleotides read TGTGCCAGCAGCTCCGGGACAGGACCCGGGGAGCTGTTTTTT.